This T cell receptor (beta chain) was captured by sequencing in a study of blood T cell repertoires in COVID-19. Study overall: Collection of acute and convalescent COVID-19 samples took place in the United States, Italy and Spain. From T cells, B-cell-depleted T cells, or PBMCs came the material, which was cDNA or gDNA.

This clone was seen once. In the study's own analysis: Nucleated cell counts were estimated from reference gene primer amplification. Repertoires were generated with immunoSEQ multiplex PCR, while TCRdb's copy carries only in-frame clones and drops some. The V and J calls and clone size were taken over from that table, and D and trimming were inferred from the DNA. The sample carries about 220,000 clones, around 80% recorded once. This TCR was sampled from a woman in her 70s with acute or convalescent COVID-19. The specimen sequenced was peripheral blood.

The CDR3 DNA follows: TGTGCCAGCAGCTCCCCGGGGACAGAACCTAATGAGCAGTTCTTC. Its protein product is CASSSPGTEPNEQFF. The chain links TRBV5-6 to TRBJ2-1; 7 nucleotides line up with TRBD1. The ends lost 3 bases at V and 7 bases at J; junction bases unmatched: 10. CDR1 and CDR2 (germline): SGHDT, YYEEEE. The CDR3 contains 15 residues.